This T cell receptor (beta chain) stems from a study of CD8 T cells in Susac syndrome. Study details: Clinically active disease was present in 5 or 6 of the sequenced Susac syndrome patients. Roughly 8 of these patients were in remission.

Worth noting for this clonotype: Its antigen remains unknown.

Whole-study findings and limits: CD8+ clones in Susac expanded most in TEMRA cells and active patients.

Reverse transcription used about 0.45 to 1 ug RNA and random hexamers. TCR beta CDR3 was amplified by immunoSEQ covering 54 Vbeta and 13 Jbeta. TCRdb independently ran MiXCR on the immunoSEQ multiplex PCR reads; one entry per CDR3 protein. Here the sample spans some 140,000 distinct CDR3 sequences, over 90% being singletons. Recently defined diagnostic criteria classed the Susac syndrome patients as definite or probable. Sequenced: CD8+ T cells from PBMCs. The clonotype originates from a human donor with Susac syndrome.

DNA of the CDR3: TGTGCCAGCAGCGACCGAGGAGGGACGGTATATGGCTACACCTTC. Protein product: CASSDRGGTVYGYTF. This chain uses TRBV9 with TRBJ1-2; weak D call: TRBD1 (5 bases). The V gene lost 3 bases and the J gene lost 5 bases, with 17 bases spanning the gap. The CDR3 has 15 amino acids. CDR1 is SGDLS and CDR2 is YYNGEE in the germline V gene.